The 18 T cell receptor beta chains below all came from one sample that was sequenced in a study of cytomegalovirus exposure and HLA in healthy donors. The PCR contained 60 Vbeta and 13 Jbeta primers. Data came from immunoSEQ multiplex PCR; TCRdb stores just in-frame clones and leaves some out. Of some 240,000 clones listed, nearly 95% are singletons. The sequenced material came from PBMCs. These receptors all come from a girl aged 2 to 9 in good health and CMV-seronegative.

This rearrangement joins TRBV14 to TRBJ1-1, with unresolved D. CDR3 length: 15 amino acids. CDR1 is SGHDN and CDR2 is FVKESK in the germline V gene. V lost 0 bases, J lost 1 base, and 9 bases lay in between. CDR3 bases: TGTGCCAGCAGCCAAGACCCAGGAGGGAACACTGAAGCTTTCTTT. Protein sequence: CASSQDPGGNTEAFF.

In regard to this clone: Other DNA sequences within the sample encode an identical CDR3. The CDR3 sequence is CASSLGTGYGYTF. The CDR3 DNA follows: TGTGCCAGCAGTCTAGGGACAGGGTATGGCTACACCTTC. V and J are TRBV27 and TRBJ1-2; 9 nucleotides agree with TRBD1. Looked up from germline, CDR1 is MNHEY and CDR2 is SMNVEV (reference sequence). This CDR3 is built from 13 residues. V gave up 5 bases and J gave up 5 bases; unmatched junction bases: 3.

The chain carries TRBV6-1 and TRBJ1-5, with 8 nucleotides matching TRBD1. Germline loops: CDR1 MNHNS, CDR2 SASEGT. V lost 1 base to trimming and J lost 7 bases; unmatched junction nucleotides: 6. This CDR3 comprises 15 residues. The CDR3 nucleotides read TGTGCCAGCAGTGAAGGTCCAGGGGGCCGGCAGCCCCAGCATTTT. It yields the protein CASSEGPGGRQPQHF.

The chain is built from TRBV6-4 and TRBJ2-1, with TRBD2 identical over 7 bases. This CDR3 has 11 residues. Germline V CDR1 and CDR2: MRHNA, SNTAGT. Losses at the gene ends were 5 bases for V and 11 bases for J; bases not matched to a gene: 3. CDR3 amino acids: CASSLGGKQFF. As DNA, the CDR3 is TGTGCCAGCAGTTTGGGAGGGAAGCAGTTCTTC.

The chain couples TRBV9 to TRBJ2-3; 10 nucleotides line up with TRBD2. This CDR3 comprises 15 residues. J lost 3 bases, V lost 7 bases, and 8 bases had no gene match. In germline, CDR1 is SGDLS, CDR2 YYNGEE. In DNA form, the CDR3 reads TGTGCCAGCGGCGGACCGGGACTAGCGACAGATACGCAGTATTTT. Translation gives CASGGPGLATDTQYF.

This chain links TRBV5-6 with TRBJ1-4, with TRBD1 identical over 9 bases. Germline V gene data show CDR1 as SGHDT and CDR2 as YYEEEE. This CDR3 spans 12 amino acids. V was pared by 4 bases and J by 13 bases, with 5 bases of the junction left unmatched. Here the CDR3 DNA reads TGTGCCAGCAGCCGGACAGGGGAAGGACTGTTTTTT. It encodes CASSRTGEGLFF.

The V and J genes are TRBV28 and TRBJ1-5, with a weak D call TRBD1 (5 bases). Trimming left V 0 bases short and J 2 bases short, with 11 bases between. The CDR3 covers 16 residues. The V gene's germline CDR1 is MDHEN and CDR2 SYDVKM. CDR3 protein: CASSLWEGAGNQPQHF. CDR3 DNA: TGTGCCAGCAGTTTATGGGAAGGGGCGGGCAATCAGCCCCAGCATTTT.

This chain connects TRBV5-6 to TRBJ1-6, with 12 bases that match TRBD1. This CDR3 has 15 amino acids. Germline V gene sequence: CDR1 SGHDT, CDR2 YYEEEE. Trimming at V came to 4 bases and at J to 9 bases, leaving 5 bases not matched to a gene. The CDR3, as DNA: TGTGCCAGCAGCCAGGGGGACAGGGGGCCTTCACCCCTCCACTTT. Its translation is CASSQGDRGPSPLHF.

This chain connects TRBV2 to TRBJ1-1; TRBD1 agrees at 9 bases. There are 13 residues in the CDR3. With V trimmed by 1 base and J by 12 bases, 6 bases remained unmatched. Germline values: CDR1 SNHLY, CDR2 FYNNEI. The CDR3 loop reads CASSEVGQGRPFF. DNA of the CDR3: TGTGCCAGCAGTGAAGTGGGACAGGGAAGACCTTTCTTT.

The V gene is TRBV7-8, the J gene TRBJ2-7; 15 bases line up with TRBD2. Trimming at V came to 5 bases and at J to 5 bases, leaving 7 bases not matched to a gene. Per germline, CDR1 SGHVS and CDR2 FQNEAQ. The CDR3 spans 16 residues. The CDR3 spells CASSPGTSGGFDEQYF. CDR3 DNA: TGTGCCAGCAGCCCAGGGACTAGCGGGGGGTTTGACGAGCAGTACTTC.

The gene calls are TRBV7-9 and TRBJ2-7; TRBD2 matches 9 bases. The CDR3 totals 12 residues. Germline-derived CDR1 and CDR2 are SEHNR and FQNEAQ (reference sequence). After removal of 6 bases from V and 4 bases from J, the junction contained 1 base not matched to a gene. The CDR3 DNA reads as TGTGCCAGCAGGCGGGAGGGGTACGAGCAGTACTTC. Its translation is CASRREGYEQYF.

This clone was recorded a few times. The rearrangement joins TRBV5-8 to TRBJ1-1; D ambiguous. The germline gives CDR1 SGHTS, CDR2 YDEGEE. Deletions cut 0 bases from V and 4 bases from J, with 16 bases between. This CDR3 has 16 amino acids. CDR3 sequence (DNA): TGTGCCAGCAGCTTGGGAGTATTTGGGGAGAGCACTGAAGCTTTCTTT. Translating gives CASSLGVFGESTEAFF.

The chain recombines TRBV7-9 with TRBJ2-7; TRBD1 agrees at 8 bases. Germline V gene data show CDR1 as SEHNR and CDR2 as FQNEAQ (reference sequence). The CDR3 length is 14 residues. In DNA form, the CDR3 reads TGTTCCGGCAGCTCACTCGGACAGGGATACGAGCAGTACTTC. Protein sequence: CSGSSLGQGYEQYF.

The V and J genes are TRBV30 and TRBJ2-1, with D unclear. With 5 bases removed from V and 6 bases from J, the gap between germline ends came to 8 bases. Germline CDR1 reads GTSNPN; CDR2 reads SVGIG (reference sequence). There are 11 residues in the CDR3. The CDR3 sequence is CAWGPTNEQFF. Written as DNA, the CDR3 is TGTGCCTGGGGGCCGACCAATGAGCAGTTCTTC.

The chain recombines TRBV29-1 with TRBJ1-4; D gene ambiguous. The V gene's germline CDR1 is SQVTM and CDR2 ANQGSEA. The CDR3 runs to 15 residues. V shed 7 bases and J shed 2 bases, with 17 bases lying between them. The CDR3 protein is CSAGRGSNTNEKLFF. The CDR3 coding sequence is TGCAGCGCCGGAAGAGGGAGCAATACTAATGAAAAACTGTTTTTT.

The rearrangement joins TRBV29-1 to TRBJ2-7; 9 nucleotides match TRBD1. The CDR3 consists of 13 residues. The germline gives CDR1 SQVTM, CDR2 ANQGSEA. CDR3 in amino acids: CSIQGASSYEQYF. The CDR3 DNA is TGCAGTATACAGGGGGCGAGCTCCTACGAGCAGTACTTC.

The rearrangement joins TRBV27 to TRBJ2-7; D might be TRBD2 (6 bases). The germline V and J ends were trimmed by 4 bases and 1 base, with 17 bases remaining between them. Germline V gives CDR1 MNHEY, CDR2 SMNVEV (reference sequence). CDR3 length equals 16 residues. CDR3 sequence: CASSSVSGVGSYEQYF. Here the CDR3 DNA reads TGTGCCAGCAGTTCAGTTTCGGGAGTGGGGTCCTACGAGCAGTACTTC.

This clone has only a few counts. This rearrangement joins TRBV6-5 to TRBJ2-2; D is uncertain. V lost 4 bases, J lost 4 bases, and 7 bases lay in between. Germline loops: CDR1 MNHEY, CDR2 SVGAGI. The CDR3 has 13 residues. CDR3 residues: CASSFGFTGELFF. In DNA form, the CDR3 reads TGTGCCAGCAGTTTCGGGTTCACCGGGGAGCTGTTTTTT.